These 21 T cell receptor beta chains came from one sample sequenced in a study of blood T cell repertoires in COVID-19. TCRdb keeps only in-frame clones here, not all; method: immunoSEQ multiplex PCR. The sample lists 150,000 to 200,000 clones, about four fifths occurring once. Source material: PBMCs or T cells enriched from blood (not recorded which). The receptor set was obtained from a man aged 40-49 years who had recovered from COVID-19.

This rearrangement joins TRBV29-1 to TRBJ1-1, with D possibly being TRBD1 (5 bases). This CDR3 is built from 14 residues. In germline, CDR1 is SQVTM, CDR2 ANQGSEA. Trimming pared 7 bases from V and 0 bases from J, leaving 15 bases between. For the CDR3, the DNA is TGCAGCGCCTATTTCGGGGGTATGAACACTGAAGCTTTCTTT. Translating it yields CSAYFGGMNTEAFF.

The chain carries TRBV27 and TRBJ2-7, with D tentatively TRBD1 (7 bases). V was shortened by 7 bases and J by 6 bases, with 10 bases between the two germline ends. The CDR3 contains 11 residues. Germline V gene lookup returns CDR1 MNHEY and CDR2 SMNVEV (reference sequence). The DNA for the CDR3 is TGTGCCAGCACCAGGGGGGTCGAGCAGTACTTC. Translation: CASTRGVEQYF.

This chain links TRBV6-5 with TRBJ1-2; 7 positions agree with TRBD1. This CDR3 region has 13 residues. Trimming took 6 bases from V and 4 from J; bases not matched to a gene: 5. The germline V gene encodes CDR1 MNHEY and CDR2 SVGAGI. CDR3 region: CASSMRDSYGYTF. DNA for the CDR3: TGTGCCAGCAGCATGCGGGACAGCTATGGCTACACCTTC.

The chain carries TRBV13 and TRBJ1-1; D is unclear. The CDR3 consists of 14 residues. Trimming cost V 5 bases and J 6 bases, with 16 bases left between them. Germline assignment: CDR1 PRHDT and CDR2 FYEKMQ (reference sequence). Here the CDR3 reads CASSTESNPAEAFF. The CDR3 DNA reads as TGTGCCAGCAGCACGGAGAGCAACCCGGCTGAAGCTTTCTTT.

This CDR3 reads CASSQMDCNDFYYEQYF. For the CDR3, the DNA is TGTGCCAGCAGCCAAATGGACTGCAACGACTTTTACTACGAGCAGTACTTC. This rearrangement joins TRBV3-1 (or the pseudogene TRBV3-2) to TRBJ2-7; tentative D call: TRBD2 (5 bases). Germline CDR1 is LGHDT and CDR2 is YNNKEL (reference sequence). CDR3 length equals 17 residues. The V end lost 2 bases, the J end lost 3 bases, and 20 bases lay between the germline ends.

The CDR3 here is CASSSSPLANYGYTF. DNA of the CDR3: TGTGCCAGCAGCTCTAGCCCCCTAGCTAACTATGGCTACACCTTC. The chain couples TRBV6-5 to TRBJ1-2, with unresolved D. The ends were cut back, 6 bases at V and 0 bases at J, with 14 bases in the middle. The CDR3 is 15 amino acids. Looked up from germline, CDR1 is MNHEY and CDR2 is SVGAGI.

The V and J genes are TRBV2 and TRBJ1-2, with D maybe TRBD1 (5 bases). The CDR3 sequence is 12 residues long. Trimming removed 3 bases at V and 7 bases at J, with 9 bases between. CDR1 and CDR2 (germline): SNHLY, FYNNEI. The CDR3 nucleotides read TGTGCCAGCAGTGACTCCAGGGTTGGCTACACCTTC. It specifies CASSDSRVGYTF.

The chain links TRBV6-5 to TRBJ2-6, with 9 bases identical to TRBD1. The CDR3 is 14 amino acids. Per the germline V gene, CDR1 is MNHEY and CDR2 is SVGAGI. The DNA of the CDR3 is TGTGCGGAGGGACAGGGATCTGGGGCCAACGTCCTGACTTTC. Protein sequence: CAEGQGSGANVLTF.

This rearrangement joins TRBV2 to TRBJ1-1; D may be TRBD1 (6 bases). CDR1 SNHLY and CDR2 FYNNEI come from the germline V gene. The V end was cut by 5 bases, the J end by 2 bases, with 15 bases between. The CDR3 extends over 15 amino acids. The CDR3 bases are TGTGCCAGCAGTTTTACAGGGAGGGGTAACACTGAAGCTTTCTTT. Translated: CASSFTGRGNTEAFF.

The chain has TRBV9 and TRBJ2-3, with 9 bases that match TRBD2. The CDR3 totals 16 residues. Germline assignment: CDR1 SGDLS and CDR2 YYNGEE. V lost 3 bases and J lost 3; bases outside the gene matches: 8. The CDR3: CASSAASGTGTDTQYF. The CDR3, as DNA: TGTGCCAGCAGCGCCGCTAGCGGGACGGGGACAGATACGCAGTATTTT.

In its sample, this clone was seen once. The chain recombines TRBV6-5 with TRBJ1-2; D is unresolved. Trimming cost V 3 bases and J 2 bases, with 7 bases left between them. Germline V gene sequence: CDR1 MNHEY, CDR2 SVGAGI. The CDR3 contains 13 residues. The CDR3 sequence: CASSYRENYGYTF. The DNA for the CDR3 is TGTGCCAGCAGTTATAGGGAGAACTATGGCTACACCTTC.

V and J are TRBV21-1 and TRBJ2-1; the table's D call TRBD2 went unverified against the DNA. TRBV21-1 is marked as a pseudogene. This CDR3 contains 15 residues. CDR3 in amino acids: CASTTGLAGSNEQFF. The CDR3 nucleotides read TGTGCCAGCACCACGGGACTAGCGGGGTCCAATGAGCAGTTCTTC.

This chain uses TRBV5-1 with TRBJ2-1; 10 positions match TRBD2. The V and J ends lost 0 bases and 2 bases, in that order; junction bases with no gene match: 8. The CDR3 covers 18 residues. From germline, CDR1 is SGHRS and CDR2 YFSETQ. The CDR3 here is CASSLAVSGRKTYNEQFF. The CDR3 DNA reads TGCGCCAGCAGCTTGGCCGTTAGCGGGAGGAAGACCTACAATGAGCAGTTCTTC.

The chain joins TRBV18 to TRBJ2-3; TRBD1 matches 10 bases. Germline V lookup: CDR1 KGHSH, CDR2 LQKENI. Trimming cost V 4 bases and J 6 bases; bases outside gene matches: 13. The CDR3 runs to 17 residues. The CDR3 spells CASSQTTGTGVSDTQYF. Written as DNA, the CDR3 is TGTGCCAGCTCACAAACGACCGGGACAGGGGTTTCTGATACGCAGTATTTT.

This sequence joins TRBV9 and TRBJ2-3; D not certain. V lost 0 bases and J 3 bases, leaving 11 bases between the germline ends. Germline CDR1 reads SGDLS; CDR2 reads YYNGEE. CDR3 size: 15 residues. The CDR3 DNA is TGTGCCAGCAGCGTAGGCGATCCCAAAACAGATACGCAGTATTTT. Its translation is CASSVGDPKTDTQYF.

This clone was found once. This chain links TRBV3-1 (or the pseudogene TRBV3-2) with TRBJ1-6; perhaps TRBD1 as D (5 bases). CDR3 length equals 15 residues. Germline loops: CDR1 LGHDT, CDR2 YNNKEL (reference sequence). V was cut by 4 bases and J by 9 bases, with 16 bases left in between. The DNA for the CDR3 is TGTGCCAGCAGCCCCCTCGGGGGGAGTGTTTCACCCCTCCACTTT. Translated, it gives CASSPLGGSVSPLHF.

The chain is built from TRBV11-3 and TRBJ1-2; 8 positions agree with TRBD1. Germline trimming cut 5 bases from V and 0 bases from J; bases unmatched to any gene: 11. This CDR3 region has 17 residues. Germline-derived CDR1 and CDR2 are SGHNT and YENEEA. The DNA for the CDR3 is TGTGCCAGCAGCACTCACACAGGGGGTATATCTAACTATGGCTACACCTTC. Protein: CASSTHTGGISNYGYTF.

Points on this clone: Other DNA variants within this sample encode the same CDR3. The chain employs TRBV19 and TRBJ1-2, with a weak D call TRBD1 (6 bases). V lost 4 bases and J 2 bases, leaving 8 bases between the germline ends. The CDR3 runs to 13 residues. Germline V gives CDR1 LNHDA, CDR2 SQIVND (reference sequence). DNA for the CDR3: TGTGCCAGTAGTAAACAGGGAAACTATGGCTACACCTTC. Its translation: CASSKQGNYGYTF.

The V call is TRBV6-2 or TRBV6-3, the J call TRBJ1-2; D is uncertain. In germline, CDR1 is MNHEY, CDR2 SVGEGT. The CDR3 loop spans 13 amino acids. V gave up 6 bases and J gave up 1 base, with 9 bases separating them. Here the CDR3 reads CASSQADNYGYTF. CDR3 bases: TGTGCCAGCAGCCAAGCTGATAACTATGGCTACACCTTC.

This clone was recorded only once. This chain uses TRBV2 with TRBJ2-1; TRBD2 aligns across 10 bases. The CDR3 runs to 14 residues. V gave up 7 bases and J gave up 7 bases; unmatched junction bases: 7. Germline lookup yields CDR1 SNHLY and CDR2 FYNNEI. The CDR3 DNA is TGTGCCAGCAAGCGGGAGGGCCTAGGAAATGAGCAGTTCTTC. It specifies CASKREGLGNEQFF.

This clone was counted a few times. V gene TRBV7-2 combines with J gene TRBJ1-4, with D uncertain. The CDR3 has 14 amino acids. Per the germline V gene, CDR1 is SGHTA and CDR2 is FQGNSA. V was shortened by 3 bases and J by 4 bases, with 9 bases between the two germline ends. Here the CDR3 reads CASSFGFGNEKLFF. DNA of the CDR3: TGTGCCAGCAGCTTCGGTTTTGGTAATGAAAAACTGTTTTTT.